This is a list of T cell receptor beta chains from one sample in a study of CD8 T cells in Susac syndrome. TCRdb re-analysed the immunoSEQ multiplex PCR reads in MiXCR, keeping a single row per CDR3 protein. Counted here are about 200,000 distinct CDR3 sequences, approximately 90% occurring once; the ten biggest clones make up approximately 0.13%. Sequenced material: CD8+ T cells from PBMCs. These receptors all come from a human donor with multiple sclerosis. CDR3s include the opening cysteine and the closing phenylalanine or tryptophan. D genes are given only for firm matches. Clone size appears in some rows only: once, few, many, or a class for an expanded clone.

CDR3 DNA: TGCGCCAGCAGCCAAGAGGGCGGGAGTGAGACAGATACGCAGTATTTT
CDR3 protein: CASSQEGGSETDTQYF
CDR3 length: 16
J gene: TRBJ2-3
V gene: TRBV4-1
clone size: NA
D gene: TRBD2

CDR3 DNA: TGTGCCAGCAGCCATAGACTATTATCTGGGGCCAACGTCCTGACTTTC
CDR3 protein: CASSHRLLSGANVLTF
CDR3 length: 16
J gene: TRBJ2-6
V gene: TRBV5-4
clone size: NA
D gene: NA

CDR3 DNA: TGTGCCAGCGGGCAAGGGCGATGGAATCAGCCCCAGCATTTT
CDR3 protein: CASGQGRWNQPQHF
CDR3 length: 14
J gene: TRBJ1-5
V gene: TRBV27
clone size: NA
D gene: NA

CDR3 DNA: TGTGCCAGCAGCTCACGATCCGTGATAGCGGGGGGCACAGATACGCAGTATTTT
CDR3 protein: CASSSRSVIAGGTDTQYF
CDR3 length: 18
J gene: TRBJ2-3
V gene: TRBV7-2
clone size: NA
D gene: TRBD2

CDR3 DNA: TGTGCTTTAGGGGACACCGTGACCTACGAGCAGTACTTC
CDR3 protein: CALGDTVTYEQYF
CDR3 length: 13
J gene: TRBJ2-7
V gene: TRBV2
clone size: NA
D gene: NA

CDR3 DNA: TGTGCCTGGGAGGGCGGGCCCTCCTACAATGAGCAGTTCTTC
CDR3 protein: CAWEGGPSYNEQFF
CDR3 length: 14
J gene: TRBJ2-1
V gene: TRBV30
clone size: once
D gene: NA

CDR3 DNA: TGTGCCAGCAGCTTAAATAGTCTAGCACGAGATACGCAGTATTTT
CDR3 protein: CASSLNSLARDTQYF
CDR3 length: 15
J gene: TRBJ2-3
V gene: TRBV7-2
clone size: once
D gene: NA

CDR3 DNA: TGTGCCAGCAGTTACGGGACAGAAGGGGACATTCAGTACTTC
CDR3 protein: CASSYGTEGDIQYF
CDR3 length: 14
J gene: TRBJ2-4
V gene: TRBV6-5
clone size: NA
D gene: TRBD1

CDR3 DNA: TGCGCCAGCAGCCAAGATTGGAGCACTGAAGCTTTCTTT
CDR3 protein: CASSQDWSTEAFF
CDR3 length: 13
J gene: TRBJ1-1
V gene: TRBV4-1
clone size: NA
D gene: NA

CDR3 DNA: TGTGCCAGCAGCTTAGACATGGCTGGGGCCAACGTCCTGACTTTC
CDR3 protein: CASSLDMAGANVLTF
CDR3 length: 15
J gene: TRBJ2-6
V gene: TRBV7-3
clone size: NA
D gene: NA

CDR3 DNA: TGTGCCAGCAGCTCGTCGACACTCTACGCTTCCAAGCAGTACTTC
CDR3 protein: CASSSSTLYASKQYF
CDR3 length: 15
J gene: TRBJ2-7
V gene: TRBV13
clone size: NA
D gene: NA

CDR3 DNA: TGTGCCAGCAGTCCCACTAGCGGGAGAGTATGGTACGAGCAGTACTTC
CDR3 protein: CASSPTSGRVWYEQYF
CDR3 length: 16
J gene: TRBJ2-7
V gene: TRBV7-9
clone size: NA
D gene: TRBD2

CDR3 DNA: TGTGCCAGTAGTATCATGGGGGGGGCATCAGATCAGCCCCAGCATTTT
CDR3 protein: CASSIMGGASDQPQHF
CDR3 length: 16
J gene: TRBJ1-5
V gene: TRBV19
clone size: NA
D gene: NA

CDR3 DNA: TGTGCCCTCGTTAGGGGGGAGGACCCCACGAACACCGGGGAGCTGTTTTTT
CDR3 protein: CALVRGEDPTNTGELFF
CDR3 length: 17
J gene: TRBJ2-2
V gene: TRBV7-9
clone size: NA
D gene: NA

CDR3 DNA: TGCGCCAGCAGCCCGGAAGAAGGTCTCCCCACAGATACGCAGTATTTT
CDR3 protein: CASSPEEGLPTDTQYF
CDR3 length: 16
J gene: TRBJ2-3
V gene: TRBV4-3
clone size: NA
D gene: NA

CDR3 DNA: TGCGCCAGCAGCCATCTGACAGGGAAGGATCAGCCCCAGCATTTT
CDR3 protein: CASSHLTGKDQPQHF
CDR3 length: 15
J gene: TRBJ1-5
V gene: TRBV4-1
clone size: NA
D gene: TRBD1

CDR3 DNA: TGTGCCAGTAGTTCCCGGGACCAAGACACAGATACGCAGTATTTT
CDR3 protein: CASSSRDQDTDTQYF
CDR3 length: 15
J gene: TRBJ2-3
V gene: TRBV19
clone size: NA
D gene: NA

CDR3 DNA: TGCAGTGCTAGAGAGGGACTAGCGCACAATGAGCAGTTCTTC
CDR3 protein: CSAREGLAHNEQFF
CDR3 length: 14
J gene: TRBJ2-1
V gene: TRBV20-1
clone size: NA
D gene: TRBD2

CDR3 DNA: TGCAGTGCTCGGCAAATCGGGGGGGAGCTGTTTTTT
CDR3 protein: CSARQIGGELFF
CDR3 length: 12
J gene: TRBJ2-2
V gene: TRBV20-1
clone size: NA
D gene: NA

CDR3 DNA: TGCGCCAGCAGCCAAATCGCTAGCGGGAGTTACGAGCAGTACTTC
CDR3 protein: CASSQIASGSYEQYF
CDR3 length: 15
J gene: TRBJ2-7
V gene: TRBV4-1
clone size: NA
D gene: TRBD2

CDR3 DNA: TGTGCCAGCAGTTTCTTGGGGGCACTAAGCAATCAGCCCCAGCATTTT
CDR3 protein: CASSFLGALSNQPQHF
CDR3 length: 16
J gene: TRBJ1-5
V gene: TRBV27
clone size: NA
D gene: NA

CDR3 DNA: TGTGCCAGCAGTGATTCGGACAGGGCCTTTGGGGCCAACGTCCTGACTTTC
CDR3 protein: CASSDSDRAFGANVLTF
CDR3 length: 17
J gene: TRBJ2-6
V gene: TRBV2
clone size: NA
D gene: TRBD1

CDR3 DNA: TGTGCCAGCAGCTTAACAGGGGGAGATACGCAGTATTTT
CDR3 protein: CASSLTGGDTQYF
CDR3 length: 13
J gene: TRBJ2-3
V gene: TRBV7-3
clone size: NA
D gene: NA

CDR3 DNA: TGTGCCAGCAGCCCTCGCCCTAGAGAAGCTTTCTTT
CDR3 protein: CASSPRPREAFF
CDR3 length: 12
J gene: TRBJ1-1
V gene: TRBV7-8
clone size: once
D gene: NA

CDR3 DNA: TGCGCCAGCAGCCCCCAATCGGGACAGGTCCTTCTGTACGAGCAGTACTTC
CDR3 protein: CASSPQSGQVLLYEQYF
CDR3 length: 17
J gene: TRBJ2-7
V gene: TRBV5-1
clone size: NA
D gene: TRBD1

CDR3 DNA: TGTGCCAGCAGCCCCCGGGACAGTCCGAATGAGCAGTTCTTC
CDR3 protein: CASSPRDSPNEQFF
CDR3 length: 14
J gene: TRBJ2-1
V gene: TRBV9
clone size: NA
D gene: TRBD1

CDR3 DNA: TGTGCCAGCACCCCAACTGAGAGGGTAGGAACCGGGGAGCTGTTTTTT
CDR3 protein: CASTPTERVGTGELFF
CDR3 length: 16
J gene: TRBJ2-2
V gene: TRBV6-1
clone size: NA
D gene: NA

CDR3 DNA: TGCAGTGCTGGCGGACAGGAATTCTCCTACGAGCAGTACTTC
CDR3 protein: CSAGGQEFSYEQYF
CDR3 length: 14
J gene: TRBJ2-7
V gene: TRBV20-1
clone size: once
D gene: TRBD1

CDR3 DNA: TGTGCCAGCTGGGGAGAGACCCAGTACTTC
CDR3 protein: CASWGETQYF
CDR3 length: 10
J gene: TRBJ2-5
V gene: TRBV4-2
clone size: NA
D gene: NA

CDR3 DNA: TGTGCCAGCAGTTACGGAACAGAGATGAACACTGAAGCTTTCTTT
CDR3 protein: CASSYGTEMNTEAFF
CDR3 length: 15
J gene: TRBJ1-1
V gene: TRBV6-5
clone size: NA
D gene: NA

CDR3 DNA: TGTGCCAGCAGCTTGCTGTATCGCTACACCTTC
CDR3 protein: CASSLLYRYTF
CDR3 length: 11
J gene: TRBJ1-2
V gene: TRBV5-6
clone size: NA
D gene: NA

CDR3 DNA: TGTGCCAGCATTCTTCAGGACAACCCCTATGGCTACACCTTC
CDR3 protein: CASILQDNPYGYTF
CDR3 length: 14
J gene: TRBJ1-2
V gene: TRBV6-1
clone size: once
D gene: NA

CDR3 DNA: TGTGCCAAAGGTCAAGACAGTAAATCGAAGTATAGCAATCAGCCCCAGCATTTT
CDR3 protein: CAKGQDSKSKYSNQPQHF
CDR3 length: 18
J gene: TRBJ1-5
V gene: TRBV9
clone size: NA
D gene: NA

CDR3 DNA: TGTGCCAGCAGCCAAGGGCGGGGACCCCCCTACAATGAGCAGTTCTTC
CDR3 protein: CASSQGRGPPYNEQFF
CDR3 length: 16
J gene: TRBJ2-1
V gene: TRBV7-3
clone size: NA
D gene: NA

CDR3 DNA: TGTGCCAGCAGTGAAGTGTTTAGTACAAATGAGCAGTTCTTC
CDR3 protein: CASSEVFSTNEQFF
CDR3 length: 14
J gene: TRBJ2-1
V gene: TRBV2
clone size: NA
D gene: NA

CDR3 DNA: TGTGCCAGCAGGCTGGGACAGCTCCTCCCGGACGAGCAGTACTTC
CDR3 protein: CASRLGQLLPDEQYF
CDR3 length: 15
J gene: TRBJ2-7
V gene: TRBV6-2/TRBV6-3
clone size: NA
D gene: TRBD1

CDR3 DNA: TGTGCCAGCAGTTTTTTAGCGGGAGTGCAGAATGAGCAGTTCTTC
CDR3 protein: CASSFLAGVQNEQFF
CDR3 length: 15
J gene: TRBJ2-1
V gene: TRBV6-1
clone size: NA
D gene: TRBD2

CDR3 DNA: TGTGCCAGCAGCTTGAAACAGGGGTATGACTATGGCTACACCTTC
CDR3 protein: CASSLKQGYDYGYTF
CDR3 length: 15
J gene: TRBJ1-2
V gene: TRBV5-6
clone size: NA
D gene: TRBD1

CDR3 DNA: TGTGCCAGCAGTTCCAGCCTCTTAGCCAAAAACATTCAGTACTTC
CDR3 protein: CASSSSLLAKNIQYF
CDR3 length: 15
J gene: TRBJ2-4
V gene: TRBV7-9
clone size: NA
D gene: NA

CDR3 DNA: TGTGCCAGCAGTGCCCTGACAGGCCGCGAGCAGTACTTC
CDR3 protein: CASSALTGREQYF
CDR3 length: 13
J gene: TRBJ2-7
V gene: TRBV6-1
clone size: NA
D gene: NA

CDR3 DNA: TGCAGTGCCCGGACAGGGAGCCAAAACATTCAGTACTTC
CDR3 protein: CSARTGSQNIQYF
CDR3 length: 13
J gene: TRBJ2-4
V gene: TRBV20-1
clone size: NA
D gene: TRBD1

CDR3 DNA: TGCGCCAGCAGCCAAGATCAGGGACCGAACACTGAAGCTTTCTTT
CDR3 protein: CASSQDQGPNTEAFF
CDR3 length: 15
J gene: TRBJ1-1
V gene: TRBV4-3
clone size: NA
D gene: NA

CDR3 DNA: TGTGCCAGCAGCGTAGCTTGGGATAGCGGGAGGATAAACACCGGGGAGCTGTTTTTT
CDR3 protein: CASSVAWDSGRINTGELFF
CDR3 length: 19
J gene: TRBJ2-2
V gene: TRBV9
clone size: NA
D gene: TRBD2

CDR3 DNA: TGTGCCAGCTCACCACTAGTTTCCGTGTTCGAAGAGACCCAGTACTTC
CDR3 protein: CASSPLVSVFEETQYF
CDR3 length: 16
J gene: TRBJ2-5
V gene: TRBV18
clone size: NA
D gene: NA

CDR3 DNA: TGTGCCAGCAGCGTTGGCGGAGGGCCAACTAATGAAAAACTGTTTTTT
CDR3 protein: CASSVGGGPTNEKLFF
CDR3 length: 16
J gene: TRBJ1-4
V gene: TRBV9
clone size: NA
D gene: NA

CDR3 DNA: TGTGCCAGCAGCTCTCAGGGGGCCTATGGCTACACCTTC
CDR3 protein: CASSSQGAYGYTF
CDR3 length: 13
J gene: TRBJ1-2
V gene: TRBV13
clone size: NA
D gene: TRBD1

CDR3 DNA: TGTGCCAGCAGCCCGGCGGTAGCGGCGGATGAGCAGTTCTTC
CDR3 protein: CASSPAVAADEQFF
CDR3 length: 14
J gene: TRBJ2-1
V gene: TRBV6-5
clone size: once
D gene: NA